These T cell receptor beta chains were read from a single sample in a study of shared clonotypes between healthy human individuals. TCRdb's copy holds only in-frame clones and misses some; the assay was immunoSEQ multiplex PCR. Of approximately 1.4 million clones in the sample, nearly 99% were seen once. Sequencing input: naive CD4+ T cells sorted from blood. These receptors came from a man aged 30-40 years in good health. The CDR3 runs from the conserved cysteine through the conserved F or W. Fields, in order: clone size, J gene, V gene, D gene, CDR3 protein, CDR3 DNA. D genes are given only for firm matches. Not every row has a clone size; where given, it reads once, few, many or a size class.

>NA|TRBJ2-2|TRBV7-2|NA
CASSRYRDPGELFF
TGTGCCAGCAGCCGATACAGGGATCCCGGGGAGCTGTTTTTT
>NA|TRBJ1-2|TRBV28|NA
CARREDRGGYTF
TGTGCCAGGAGAGAGGACAGAGGTGGCTACACCTTC
>once|TRBJ1-1|TRBV28|NA
CATNENTEAFF
TGTGCCACCAATGAAAACACTGAAGCTTTCTTT
>NA|TRBJ2-1|TRBV12-5|NA
CASAEEPYNEQFF
TGTGCTAGTGCGGAGGAACCCTACAATGAGCAGTTCTTC
>NA|TRBJ2-5|TRBV14|TRBD1
CASSPRDRTYQETQYF
TGTGCCAGCAGCCCACGGGACAGAACGTACCAAGAGACCCAGTACTTC
>NA|TRBJ1-2|TRBV21-1|NA
CASSPPGQGNYGYTF
TGTGCCAGCAGCCCCCCGGGACAGGGAAACTATGGCTACACCTTC
>NA|TRBJ2-2|TRBV18|NA
CASSPGSLNTGELFF
TGTGCCAGCTCACCCGGCAGCCTGAACACCGGGGAGCTGTTTTTT
>NA|TRBJ1-4|TRBV6-5|NA
CASSWASGELFF
TGTGCCAGCAGTTGGGCCTCCGGGGAACTGTTTTTT
>NA|TRBJ2-1|TRBV7-8|TRBD2
CASSLAQAGGPHEQFF
TGTGCCAGCAGCTTAGCACAGGCGGGAGGGCCGCATGAGCAGTTCTTC
>NA|TRBJ1-2|TRBV5-1|NA
CASSLDSGTNYGYTF
TGCGCCAGCAGCTTGGATTCAGGAACTAACTATGGCTACACCTTC
>NA|TRBJ1-1|TRBV5-5|NA
CASSGSRGYAGEAFF
TGTGCCAGCAGCGGGTCCCGGGGCTACGCGGGTGAAGCTTTCTTT
>NA|TRBJ1-5|TRBV6-1|NA
CASSEGVSQPQHF
TGTGCCAGCAGTGAGGGGGTAAGTCAGCCCCAGCATTTT
>NA|TRBJ2-2|TRBV1|NA
CTSSHTGGRRDTGELFF
TGCACCAGCAGCCACACAGGGGGGCGTCGAGACACCGGGGAGCTGTTTTTT
>NA|TRBJ1-1|TRBV11-2|NA
CASSGRNTEAFF
TGTGCCAGCAGCGGGAGGAACACTGAAGCTTTCTTT
>once|TRBJ2-1|TRBV9|NA
CASSVDGYNEQFF
TGTGCCAGCAGCGTAGACGGCTACAATGAGCAGTTCTTC
>NA|TRBJ2-7|TRBV7-3|NA
CASSPKGGTNEQYF
TGTGCCAGCAGCCCAAAGGGGGGTACCAACGAGCAGTACTTC
>NA|TRBJ1-1|TRBV19|NA
CASSNRGRLSTEAFF
TGTGCCAGTAGTAACCGGGGCCGGCTATCCACTGAAGCTTTCTTT
>NA|TRBJ2-5|TRBV18|NA
CASSPLRGWQETQYF
TGTGCCAGCTCACCCCTTAGGGGGTGGCAAGAGACCCAGTACTTC
>NA|TRBJ1-5|TRBV27|TRBD1
CATKPGQGENQPQHF
TGTGCCACTAAACCGGGACAGGGGGAGAATCAGCCCCAGCATTTT
>NA|TRBJ1-5|TRBV19|TRBD1
CASSSYDRGRGQPQHF
TGTGCCAGTAGTTCCTACGACAGGGGGCGAGGTCAGCCCCAGCATTTT
>NA|TRBJ2-7|TRBV9|NA
CASTSTSSSYEQYF
TGTGCCAGCACCTCGACTAGTTCGTCCTACGAGCAGTACTTC
>once|TRBJ2-7|TRBV27|NA
CASSLSPFRASYEQYF
TGTGCCAGCAGTTTATCCCCCTTTAGGGCCTCCTACGAGCAGTACTTC
>NA|TRBJ1-1|TRBV2|NA
CASSDTLLNTEAFF
TGTGCCAGCAGTGATACACTCCTGAACACTGAAGCTTTCTTT
>NA|TRBJ1-2|TRBV7-2|NA
CASSPARTANYGYTF
TGTGCCAGCAGCCCTGCCAGGACAGCTAACTATGGCTACACCTTC
>NA|TRBJ2-1|TRBV9|NA
CASSLIAGSSYNEQFF
TGTGCCAGCAGCCTCATCGCGGGAAGCTCCTACAATGAGCAGTTCTTC
>NA|TRBJ2-1|TRBV5-1|NA
CASSLAQSYNEQFF
TGCGCCAGCAGCTTGGCGCAGAGCTACAATGAGCAGTTCTTC
>NA|TRBJ1-1|TRBV9|NA
CASSVGETPNTEAFF
TGTGCCAGCAGCGTAGGAGAGACCCCGAACACTGAAGCTTTCTTT
>NA|TRBJ2-6|TRBV4-3|NA
CASSQARSGANVLTF
TGCGCCAGCAGCCAAGCCCGTTCTGGGGCCAACGTCCTGACTTTC
>once|TRBJ2-3|TRBV5-1|TRBD1
CASSLAPGQGSDTQYF
TGCGCCAGCAGCTTGGCCCCGGGACAGGGGTCAGATACGCAGTATTTT
>NA|TRBJ2-3|TRBV11-3|TRBD2
CASSFSGRDTDTQYF
TGTGCCAGCAGCTTTAGCGGGAGGGATACAGATACGCAGTATTTT
>once|TRBJ2-7|TRBV7-6|TRBD1
CASSLADGTGGSYEQYF
TGTGCCAGCAGCTTAGCCGACGGGACAGGGGGTTCCTACGAGCAGTACTTC
>NA|TRBJ2-3|TRBV5-4|TRBD2
CASNLLAGHVDTQYF
TGTGCCAGCAACCTACTAGCGGGACACGTAGATACGCAGTATTTT
>NA|TRBJ2-3|TRBV11-2|TRBD2
CASSNPSGRGGTDTQYF
TGTGCCAGCAGCAACCCAAGCGGGAGAGGAGGTACAGATACGCAGTATTTT
>once|TRBJ2-7|TRBV5-6|NA
CASSLPPAGISGQYF
TGTGCCAGCAGCCTTCCACCCGCGGGAATAAGTGGGCAGTACTTC
>NA|TRBJ1-4|TRBV7-2|NA
CASSLVGNEKLFF
TGTGCCAGCAGCTTAGTAGGAAATGAAAAACTGTTTTTT
>NA|TRBJ2-7|TRBV5-1|NA
CASSPFGETEDF
TGCGCCAGCAGCCCATTTGGAGAGACTGAGGACTTC
>NA|TRBJ2-7|TRBV6-6|NA
CASSTSYEQYF
TGTGCCAGCAGTACGAGCTACGAGCAGTACTTC
>few|TRBJ2-2|TRBV9|TRBD1
CASSSTTGTAWVGELFF
TGTGCCAGCAGCTCCACGACTGGGACAGCTTGGGTCGGGGAGCTGTTTTTT
>once|TRBJ2-3|TRBV2|NA
CASSEGPILNTDTQYF
TGTGCCAGCAGTGAGGGACCCATCCTAAACACAGATACGCAGTATTTT
>NA|TRBJ1-4|TRBV18|NA
CASSRRGDPNEKLFF
TGTGCCAGCTCACGACGGGGGGATCCTAATGAAAAACTGTTTTTT
>once|TRBJ1-2|TRBV18|NA
CASSQDENYGYTF
TGTGCCAGCTCACAAGACGAGAACTATGGCTACACCTTC
>NA|TRBJ2-1|TRBV9|NA
CASSVDRGSYNEQFF
TGTGCCAGCAGCGTAGATCGAGGATCCTACAATGAGCAGTTCTTC
>NA|TRBJ2-7|TRBV11-2|NA
CASSLGQAGYEQYF
TGTGCCAGCAGCTTAGGACAGGCGGGCTACGAGCAGTACTTC
>NA|TRBJ1-1|TRBV4-1|TRBD1
CASSQESDRADRVDTEAFF
TGCGCCAGCAGCCAAGAGAGCGATAGGGCGGACAGGGTTGACACTGAAGCTTTCTTT
>NA|TRBJ1-3|TRBV9|NA
CASSVDGRVGQYAIYF
TGTGCCAGCAGCGTAGACGGGAGGGTCGGACAATACGCCATATATTTT
>NA|TRBJ2-3|TRBV7-9|TRBD2
CASSPTGLAGAGGQYF
TGTGCCAGCAGCCCGACGGGACTAGCGGGGGCTGGGGGGCAGTATTTT